The entry below describes one T cell receptor beta chain. This specimen belongs to a study of blood T cell repertoires in COVID-19. Whole-study context: Spain, Italy and the United States supplied samples that represented acute and convalescent COVID-19. From T cells, B-cell-depleted T cells, or PBMCs came the material, which was cDNA or gDNA.

Sequencing was performed with immunoSEQ multiplex PCR; in TCRdb, only in-frame clones are kept and a portion is missing. The data contain 200,000 to 250,000 clones, 80% of them seen just once; the ten biggest clones take up over 7%. The CDR3 is 17 amino acids. The germline V gene has CDR1 MGHRA and CDR2 YSYEKL. V dropped 2 bases and J dropped 6; count of bases not matched to a gene: 12. Participant reports of clinical history set cohort assignment. The chain joins TRBV4-1 to TRBJ2-2; 7 nucleotides line up with TRBD1. The receptor comes from a woman in her 40s with acute COVID-19. Input material: PBMCs or T cells enriched from blood (not recorded which). CDR3 sequence: CASSQIPPEGGAGELFF. CDR3 nucleotides: TGCGCCAGCAGCCAAATCCCCCCTGAAGGGGGCGCCGGGGAGCTGTTTTTT.